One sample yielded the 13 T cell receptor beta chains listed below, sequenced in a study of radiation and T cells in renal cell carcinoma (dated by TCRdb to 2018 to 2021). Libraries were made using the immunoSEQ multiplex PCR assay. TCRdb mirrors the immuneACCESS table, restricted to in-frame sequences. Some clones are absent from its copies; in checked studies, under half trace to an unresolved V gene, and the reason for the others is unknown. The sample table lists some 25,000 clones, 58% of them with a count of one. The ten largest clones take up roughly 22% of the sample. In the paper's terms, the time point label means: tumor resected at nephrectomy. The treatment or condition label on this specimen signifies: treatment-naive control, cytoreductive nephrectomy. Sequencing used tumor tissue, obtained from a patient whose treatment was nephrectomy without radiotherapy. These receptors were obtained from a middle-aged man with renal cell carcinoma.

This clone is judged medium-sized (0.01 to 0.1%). Here the CDR3 reads CASSPGTSAGVEQYF. The CDR3 nucleotides are TGTGCCAGCAGCCCCGGGACTAGCGCAGGGGTCGAGCAGTACTTC. The genes are TRBV7-2 and TRBJ2-7, with 10 positions matching TRBD2. J lost 6 bases, V lost 5 bases, and 10 bases had no gene match. Germline V gene lookup returns CDR1 SGHTA and CDR2 FQGNSA. The CDR3 has 15 amino acids.

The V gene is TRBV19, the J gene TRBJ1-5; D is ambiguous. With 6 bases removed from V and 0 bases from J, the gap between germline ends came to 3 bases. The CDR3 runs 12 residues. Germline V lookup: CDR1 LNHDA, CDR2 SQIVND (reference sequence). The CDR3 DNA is TGTGCCAGTAGCGATAGCAATCAGCCCCAGCATTTT. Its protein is CASSDSNQPQHF. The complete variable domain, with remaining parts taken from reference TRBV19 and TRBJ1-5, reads DGGITQSPKYLFRKEGQNVTLSCEQNLNHDAMYWYRQDPGQGLRLIYYSQIVNDFQKGDIAEGYSVSREKKESFPLTVTSAQKNPTAFYLCASSDSNQPQHFGDGTRLSIL.

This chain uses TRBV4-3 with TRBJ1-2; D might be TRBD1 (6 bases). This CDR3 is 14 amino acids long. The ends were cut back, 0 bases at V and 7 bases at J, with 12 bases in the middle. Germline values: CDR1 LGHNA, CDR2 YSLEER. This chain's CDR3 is CASSQDRQGSGYTF. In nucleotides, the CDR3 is TGCGCCAGCAGCCAAGATCGTCAGGGGTCTGGCTACACCTTC.

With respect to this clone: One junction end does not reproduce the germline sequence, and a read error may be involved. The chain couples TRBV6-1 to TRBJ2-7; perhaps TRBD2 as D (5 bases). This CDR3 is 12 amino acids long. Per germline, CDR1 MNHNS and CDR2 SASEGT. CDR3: CASREGKRGQYF. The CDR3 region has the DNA TGTGCCAGCAGGGAAGGAAAACGGGGGCAGTACTTC.

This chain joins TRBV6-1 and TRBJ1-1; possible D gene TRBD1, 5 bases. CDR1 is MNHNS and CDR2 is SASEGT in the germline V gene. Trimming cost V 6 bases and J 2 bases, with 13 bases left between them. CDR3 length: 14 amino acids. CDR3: CASSFRTPNTEAFF. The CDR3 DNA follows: TGTGCCAGCAGCTTTCGGACACCAAACACTGAAGCTTTCTTT.

CDR3 DNA: TGTGCCATCAGTGAGGACCCGGGATATGAAAAACTGTTTTTT. Protein product: CAISEDPGYEKLFF. The rearrangement joins TRBV10-3 to TRBJ1-4; D unclear. CDR1 and CDR2 (germline): ENHRY, SYGVKD. V was shortened by 2 bases and J by 6 bases, with 10 bases between the two germline ends. The CDR3 sequence is 14 residues long.

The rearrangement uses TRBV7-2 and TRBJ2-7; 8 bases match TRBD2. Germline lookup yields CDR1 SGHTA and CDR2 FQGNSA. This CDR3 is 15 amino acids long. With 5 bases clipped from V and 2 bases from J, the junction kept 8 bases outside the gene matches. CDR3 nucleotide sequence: TGTGCCAGCAGCGTTGGGCGACTAGCGACCTACGAGCAGTACTTC. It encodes CASSVGRLATYEQYF.

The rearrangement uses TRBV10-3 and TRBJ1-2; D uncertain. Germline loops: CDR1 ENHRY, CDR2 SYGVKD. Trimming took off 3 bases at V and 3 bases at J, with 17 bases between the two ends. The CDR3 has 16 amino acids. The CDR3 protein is CAISEGRRIGDYGYTF. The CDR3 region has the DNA TGTGCCATCAGTGAAGGACGGCGCATCGGTGACTATGGCTACACCTTC.

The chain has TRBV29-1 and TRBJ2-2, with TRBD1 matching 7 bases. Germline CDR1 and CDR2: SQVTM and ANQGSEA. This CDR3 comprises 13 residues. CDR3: CSFGTANTGELFF. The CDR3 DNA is TGCAGTTTCGGGACAGCTAACACCGGGGAGCTGTTTTTT.

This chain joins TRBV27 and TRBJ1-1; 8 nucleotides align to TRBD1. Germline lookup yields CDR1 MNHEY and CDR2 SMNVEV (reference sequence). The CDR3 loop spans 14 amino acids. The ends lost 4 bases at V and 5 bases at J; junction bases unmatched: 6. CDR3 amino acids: CASSWSGGFTEAFF. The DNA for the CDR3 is TGTGCCAGCAGTTGGTCAGGGGGCTTTACTGAAGCTTTCTTT.

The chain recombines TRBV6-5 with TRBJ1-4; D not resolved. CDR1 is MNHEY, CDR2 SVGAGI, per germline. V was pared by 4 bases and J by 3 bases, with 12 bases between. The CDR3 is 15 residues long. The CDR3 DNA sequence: TGTGCCAGCAGTTCCTCGCTGAGCCCTAATGAAAAACTGTTTTTT. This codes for CASSSSLSPNEKLFF.

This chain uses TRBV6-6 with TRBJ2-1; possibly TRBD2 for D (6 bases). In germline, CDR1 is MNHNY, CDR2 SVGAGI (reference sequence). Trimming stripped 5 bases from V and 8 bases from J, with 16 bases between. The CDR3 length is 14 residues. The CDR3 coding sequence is TGTGCCAGCAGTCCCGGCGGAGGGGTTTATGAGCAGTTCTTC. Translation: CASSPGGGVYEQFF.

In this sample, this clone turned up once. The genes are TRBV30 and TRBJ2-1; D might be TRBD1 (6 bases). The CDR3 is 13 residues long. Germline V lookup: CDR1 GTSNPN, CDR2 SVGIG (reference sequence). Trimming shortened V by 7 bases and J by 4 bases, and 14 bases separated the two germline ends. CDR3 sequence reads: CAYSWQGYNEQFF. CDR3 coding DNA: TGTGCCTACAGCTGGCAGGGGTACAATGAGCAGTTCTTC.